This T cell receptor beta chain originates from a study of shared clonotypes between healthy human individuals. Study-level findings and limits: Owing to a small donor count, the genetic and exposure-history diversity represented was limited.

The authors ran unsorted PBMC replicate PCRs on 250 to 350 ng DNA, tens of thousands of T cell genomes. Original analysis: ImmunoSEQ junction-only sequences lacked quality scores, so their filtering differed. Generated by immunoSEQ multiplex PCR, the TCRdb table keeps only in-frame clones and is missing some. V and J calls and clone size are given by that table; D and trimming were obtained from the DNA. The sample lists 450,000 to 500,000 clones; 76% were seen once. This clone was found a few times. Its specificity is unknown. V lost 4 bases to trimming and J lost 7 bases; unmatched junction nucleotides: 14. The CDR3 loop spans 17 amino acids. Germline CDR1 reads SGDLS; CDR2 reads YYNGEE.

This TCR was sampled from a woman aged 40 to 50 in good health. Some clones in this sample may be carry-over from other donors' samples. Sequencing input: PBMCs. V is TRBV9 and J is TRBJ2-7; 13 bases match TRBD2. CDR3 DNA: TGTGCCAGCAGCCTTGGACTAGCGGGAGCTTACAGGGAGGAGCAGTACTTC. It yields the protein CASSLGLAGAYREEQYF.